The clone carrying this T cell receptor beta chain turned up a few times. The antigen remains unidentified. The sample comes from a study of beta chain features in type 1 diabetes. Reverse transcribing all isolated RNA meant expressed TCRB transcripts were sequenced. TCRdb's copy holds only in-frame clones and misses some; the assay was immunoSEQ multiplex PCR. The sample lists roughly 700,000 clones, around an eighth occurring once. The CDR3 is 14 amino acids. Trimming cost V 8 bases and J 4 bases; bases outside gene matches: 11. Germline CDR1 and CDR2: GTSNPN and SVGIG (reference sequence). Overall study findings and caveats: It was among patients, rather than healthy donors, that naive, central memory and Treg TCRB repertoires appeared more similar. Shortening that was moderate but significant affected the TCRB CDR3s of Type 1 diabetes patients in all four CD4+ subsets.

J is TRBJ2-1 and V is TRBV30, with 7 bases identical to TRBD1. Sequencing used naive CD4+ T cells from blood. The receptor was isolated from a man aged 18-30 years with type 1 diabetes. Written as DNA, the CDR3 is TGTGCCGGGTCCTCCGGGACAGTATACAATGAGCAGTTCTTC. It specifies CAGSSGTVYNEQFF.